Following are 25 T cell receptor beta chains from one sample sequenced in a study of blood T cell repertoires in COVID-19. TCRdb's copy holds only in-frame clones and misses some; the assay was immunoSEQ multiplex PCR. The data hold 200,000 to 300,000 clones, with roughly 81% observed a single time. Sequencing used peripheral blood. The receptor set was obtained from an elderly woman with COVID-19, enrolled during active disease.

The genes are TRBV30 and TRBJ2-3; weak D call: TRBD2 (5 bases). CDR3 size: 11 residues. Germline-derived CDR1 and CDR2 are GTSNPN and SVGIG (reference sequence). V was trimmed by 7 bases and J by 10 bases, leaving 15 bases between them. As DNA, the CDR3 is TGTGCCTTGAAACTTAGCGTTGCGCAGTATTTT. This translates into CALKLSVAQYF.

The CDR3, as DNA: TGTGCCACCAGCAGATCCCCGAGCGGGATGGAAAAACTGTTTTTT. Its protein is CATSRSPSGMEKLFF. The chain joins TRBV15 to TRBJ1-4; D remains ambiguous. The CDR3 length is 15 residues. Trimming stripped 2 bases from V and 8 bases from J, with 15 bases between. Germline-derived CDR1 and CDR2 are LNHNV and YYDKDF (reference sequence).

The chain recombines TRBV7-6 with TRBJ1-2; 9 nucleotides agree with TRBD1. The germline V gene encodes CDR1 SGHVS and CDR2 FNYEAQ. The CDR3 consists of 15 residues. V gave up 1 base and J gave up 7 bases; unmatched junction bases: 7. In nucleotides, the CDR3 is TGTGCCAGCAGCTTAGAACCGGGACAGGGTTCTGGCTACACCTTC. Protein: CASSLEPGQGSGYTF.

This sequence joins TRBV28 and TRBJ1-3; tentatively, D is TRBD1 (6 bases). Germline values: CDR1 MDHEN, CDR2 SYDVKM. Trimming pared 4 bases from V and 4 bases from J, leaving 11 bases between. There are 14 residues in the CDR3. CDR3 sequence reads: CASSSQGLGNTIYF. DNA for the CDR3: TGTGCCAGCAGTTCGCAGGGGTTGGGAAACACCATATATTTT.

The chain joins TRBV2 to TRBJ2-5; 7 nucleotides line up with TRBD2. Germline V gives CDR1 SNHLY, CDR2 FYNNEI. This CDR3 has 13 amino acids. V gave up 8 bases and J gave up 2 bases; unmatched junction bases: 5. The CDR3 reads CASGGGRQETQYF. The CDR3 DNA follows: TGTGCCAGCGGGGGGGGGAGACAAGAGACCCAGTACTTC.

The chain has TRBV3-1 (or the pseudogene TRBV3-2) and TRBJ2-2; 10 bases agree with TRBD2. The CDR3 loop spans 16 amino acids. Germline CDR1 and CDR2: LGHDT and YNNKEL (reference sequence). The ends lost 1 base at V and 5 bases at J; junction bases unmatched: 4. CDR3 in amino acids: CASSQGLSGGTGELFF. CDR3 nucleotides: TGTGCCAGCAGCCAAGGTCTTAGCGGGGGGACCGGGGAGCTGTTTTTT.

The chain has TRBV5-1 and TRBJ2-2; tentatively, D is TRBD1 (5 bases). The CDR3 is 15 residues long. V lost 2 bases and J lost 1, with 9 bases in between. CDR1 and CDR2 (germline): SGHRS, YFSETQ. CDR3 nucleotide sequence: TGCGCCAGCAGCTTTGGGCAGGGGAACACCGGGGAGCTGTTTTTT. As protein: CASSFGQGNTGELFF.

This clone was seen only a few times. This chain joins TRBV4-1 and TRBJ1-1, with TRBD1 as a possible D gene (6 bases). Trimming removed 1 base at V and 1 base at J, with 10 bases between. Germline assignment: CDR1 MGHRA and CDR2 YSYEKL. The CDR3 covers 15 residues. This CDR3 reads CASSQVSQGNTEAFF. The CDR3 nucleotides read TGCGCCAGCAGCCAAGTTTCACAGGGGAACACTGAAGCTTTCTTT.

The chain links TRBV2 to TRBJ2-1; 7 positions match TRBD1. Germline values: CDR1 SNHLY, CDR2 FYNNEI. This CDR3 spans 13 amino acids. After removal of 8 bases from V and 5 bases from J, the junction contained 6 bases not matched to a gene. Here the CDR3 reads CASFPDRDNEQFF. The CDR3, as DNA: TGTGCCAGCTTTCCTGACAGGGACAATGAGCAGTTCTTC.

This chain connects TRBV30 to TRBJ2-6; 7 bases line up with TRBD1. This CDR3 comprises 17 residues. CDR1 is GTSNPN and CDR2 is SVGIG in the germline V gene (reference sequence). V shed 4 bases and J 0 bases; nucleotides not matched to a gene: 9. This CDR3 reads CAWKPGGLSSGANVLTF. CDR3 in DNA: TGTGCCTGGAAGCCAGGGGGTCTTTCCTCTGGGGCCAACGTCCTGACTTTC.

The chain joins TRBV5-1 to TRBJ1-2, with 8 nucleotides matching TRBD1. Trimming at V came to 4 bases and at J to 8 bases, leaving 10 bases not matched to a gene. The CDR3 runs to 14 residues. Germline V gene data show CDR1 as SGHRS and CDR2 as YFSETQ. The CDR3: CASSPTGQGGGYTF. CDR3 sequence (DNA): TGCGCCAGCAGCCCAACAGGACAGGGCGGCGGCTACACCTTC.

The rearrangement links TRBV5-1 to TRBJ1-5, with 7 bases that match TRBD1. CDR1 and CDR2 (germline): SGHRS, YFSETQ. CDR3 length: 16 amino acids. V lost 2 bases and J lost 6; bases outside the gene matches: 11. CDR3 sequence: CASSFGPQGEGQPQHF. The CDR3 DNA is TGCGCCAGCAGCTTTGGTCCTCAGGGGGAAGGTCAGCCCCAGCATTTT.

The J gene is TRBJ2-7, the V gene TRBV7-9, with 7 positions matching TRBD1. Germline values: CDR1 SEHNR, CDR2 FQNEAQ (reference sequence). This CDR3 is built from 13 residues. V shed 3 bases, J shed 5 bases, and the junction held 4 bases outside the gene matches. CDR3 loop: CASSFIQGNEQYF. CDR3 bases: TGTGCCAGCAGCTTCATACAGGGGAACGAGCAGTACTTC.

This chain uses TRBV20-1 with TRBJ2-5; 14 bases fit TRBD2. Germline CDR1 reads DFQATT; CDR2 reads SNEGSKA (reference sequence). The CDR3 has 18 amino acids. V trimming: 3 bases; J trimming: 0 bases; junction bases outside the gene matches: 9. CDR3 residues: CSASRTSGGPFNQETQYF. In DNA, the CDR3 is TGCAGTGCTAGTCGGACTAGCGGGGGGCCATTCAACCAAGAGACCCAGTACTTC.

The rearrangement links TRBV3-1 (or the pseudogene TRBV3-2) to TRBJ1-2; TRBD1 matches 10 bases. Germline loops: CDR1 LGHDT, CDR2 YNNKEL (reference sequence). The CDR3 runs to 15 residues. With V trimmed by 6 bases and J by 2 bases, 6 bases remained unmatched. The CDR3 is CASRGQGSWNYGYTF. CDR3 nucleotide sequence: TGTGCCAGCAGGGGACAGGGGTCCTGGAACTATGGCTACACCTTC.

The J gene is TRBJ2-1, the V gene TRBV3-1 (or the pseudogene TRBV3-2); D is uncertain. Deletions cut 5 bases from V and 6 bases from J, with 11 bases between. The CDR3 covers 13 residues. The germline CDR1 and CDR2 sequences are LGHDT and YNNKEL (reference sequence). CDR3 region: CASSTRLANEQFF. The CDR3 DNA reads TGTGCCAGCAGCACCCGATTGGCCAATGAGCAGTTCTTC.

This chain uses TRBV5-1 with TRBJ1-4, with a possible D match to TRBD1 (6 bases). Germline CDR1 reads SGHRS; CDR2 reads YFSETQ. V was clipped by 4 bases and J by 5 bases, with 15 bases between them. The CDR3 is made up of 15 amino acids. This CDR3 is CASSGAGAENEKLFF. The CDR3 coding sequence is TGCGCCAGCAGCGGCGCGGGGGCAGAAAATGAAAAACTGTTTTTT.

The rearrangement uses TRBV5-6 and TRBJ1-3; 9 bases line up with TRBD1. The germline V gene has CDR1 SGHDT and CDR2 YYEEEE. CDR3 length: 16 residues. V lost 3 bases to trimming and J lost 3 bases; unmatched junction nucleotides: 7. The CDR3 loop reads CASSSRTGAVGNTIYF. DNA for the CDR3: TGTGCCAGCAGCTCCCGGACAGGGGCGGTTGGAAACACCATATATTTT.

The chain uses TRBV30 and TRBJ1-6; maybe TRBD1 (6 bases). CDR3 size: 15 residues. The germline V and J ends were trimmed by 1 base and 2 bases, with 9 bases remaining between them. The germline gives CDR1 GTSNPN, CDR2 SVGIG (reference sequence). The CDR3: CAWSGRGTYNSPLHF. In DNA, the CDR3 is TGTGCCTGGAGTGGAAGGGGGACCTATAATTCACCCCTCCACTTT.

V gene TRBV4-1 combines with J gene TRBJ2-2, with a tentative D call TRBD2 (5 bases). Per germline, CDR1 MGHRA and CDR2 YSYEKL. V was clipped by 1 base and J by 8 bases, with 14 bases between them. The CDR3 has 15 amino acids. CDR3 coding DNA: TGCGCCAGCAGCCAAGTTAGCGATTCAGCGGGGGAGCTGTTTTTT. Translated: CASSQVSDSAGELFF.

The rearrangement uses TRBV6-5 and TRBJ1-1; the match to TRBD1 covers 11 bases. With V trimmed by 2 bases and J by 4 bases, 0 bases remained unmatched. The CDR3 loop spans 14 amino acids. The germline gives CDR1 MNHEY, CDR2 SVGAGI. The CDR3 nucleotides are TGTGCCAGCAGTTACGGGACAGGGGGCACTGAAGCTTTCTTT. It specifies CASSYGTGGTEAFF.

This chain links TRBV20-1 with TRBJ2-1; no definite D call. Trimming shortened V by 5 bases and J by 9 bases, and 11 bases separated the two germline ends. The length of the CDR3 is 11 residues. Germline V gives CDR1 DFQATT, CDR2 SNEGSKA (reference sequence). The CDR3 reads CSAARSGEQFF. CDR3 DNA: TGCAGTGCTGCACGGAGTGGTGAGCAGTTCTTC.

This clone was detected a few times. The chain recombines TRBV6-1 with TRBJ2-1, with 9 bases aligning to TRBD2. V shed 2 bases and J 0 bases; nucleotides not matched to a gene: 5. From germline, CDR1 is MNHNS and CDR2 SASEGT. The CDR3 sequence is 17 residues long. For the CDR3, the DNA is TGTGCCAGCAGTGAACTAACTAGCGGGTCCTCCTACAATGAGCAGTTCTTC. It specifies CASSELTSGSSYNEQFF.

The CDR3 coding sequence is TGTGCCAGCTCACCTCGGCCGGGGACATCTAATGAAAAACTGTTTTTT. Its translation is CASSPRPGTSNEKLFF. The chain uses TRBV18 and TRBJ1-4; perhaps TRBD1 as D (6 bases). Trimming pared 3 bases from V and 3 bases from J, leaving 14 bases between. The germline CDR1 and CDR2 sequences are KGHSH and LQKENI. This CDR3 comprises 16 residues.

The rearrangement links TRBV6-1 to TRBJ1-5, with 7 bases fitting TRBD1. Per the germline V gene, CDR1 is MNHNS and CDR2 is SASEGT. This CDR3 spans 13 amino acids. V was pared by 7 bases and J by 3 bases, with 3 bases of the junction left unmatched. DNA for the CDR3: TGTGCCAGCAAGGGGGCGGTCAATCAGCCCCAGCATTTT. This sequence encodes CASKGAVNQPQHF.